This T cell receptor beta chain was sequenced during a study of glioma-infiltrating T cells. This clonotype occurred a few times. The germline CDR1 and CDR2 sequences are SGHTA and FQGNSA. V lost 0 bases, J lost 0 bases, and 7 bases lay in between. This CDR3 contains 15 residues. The iRepertoire nested amplicon-rescue multiplex PCR amplified TCR alpha and beta CDR3s from RNA. TCRdb passed the multiplex PCR reads through MiXCR, listing each CDR3 protein once. The sample holds approximately 140,000 distinct CDR3 sequences; under 25% are singletons and the top ten take over 25%. Source material: glioma tissue, nonneoplastic brain tissue, or PBMCs (not recorded which). The V and J genes are TRBV7-2 and TRBJ2-3, with TRBD2 as a possible D gene (6 bases). The clonotype originates from a human donor with low-grade glioma or glioblastoma, undergoing nonglioma brain surgery, or in good health (not recorded which). The CDR3 loop is CASSLASGSTDTQYF. In nucleotides, the CDR3 is TGTGCCAGCAGCTTAGCGAGCGGGAGCACAGATACGCAGTATTTT.